These 6 T cell receptor beta chains share one sample of origin, sequenced in a study of blood T cell repertoires in COVID-19. Only in-frame clones appear in the TCRdb table, and some are missing; sequencing was by immunoSEQ multiplex PCR. The table includes 200,000 to 250,000 clones, 80% to 90% detected once. The source material was peripheral blood. Receptors were obtained from a woman at least 80 years old with active or convalescent COVID-19.

In its sample, this clone was seen once. This chain connects TRBV18 to TRBJ2-2; TRBD2 aligns across 13 bases. V lost 3 bases, J lost 6 bases, and 4 bases stayed unmatched. The CDR3 covers 16 residues. The germline gives CDR1 KGHSH, CDR2 LQKENI. CDR3 amino acids: CASSPRTSGSSGELFF. CDR3 nucleotide sequence: TGTGCCAGCTCACCGCGGACTAGCGGGAGTTCCGGGGAGCTGTTTTTT.

The chain employs TRBV19 and TRBJ1-2; 8 bases agree with TRBD1. After removal of 8 bases from V and 7 bases from J, the junction contained 6 bases not matched to a gene. CDR1 LNHDA and CDR2 SQIVND come from the germline V gene (reference sequence). The CDR3 sequence is 12 residues long. CDR3 bases: TGTGCCAGTTTCCAGGGGGCCGGTGGCTACACCTTC. Amino acids: CASFQGAGGYTF. Full variable domain (rest looked up from reference TRBV19 and TRBJ1-2): DGGITQSPKYLFRKEGQNVTLSCEQNLNHDAMYWYRQDPGQGLRLIYYSQIVNDFQKGDIAEGYSVSREKKESFPLTVTSAQKNPTAFYLCASFQGAGGYTFGSGTRLTVV.

V is TRBV5-1 and J is TRBJ1-2; tentative D call: TRBD1 (5 bases). CDR3 size: 17 residues. CDR1 is SGHRS, CDR2 YFSETQ, per germline. V lost 6 bases and J 4 bases, leaving 25 bases between the germline ends. CDR3 amino acids: CASIPAPGPERFYGYTF. The CDR3 region has the DNA TGCGCCAGCATTCCTGCCCCAGGGCCCGAAAGATTCTATGGCTACACCTTC.

The gene calls are TRBV2 and TRBJ1-2, with D uncertain. The germline CDR1 and CDR2 sequences are SNHLY and FYNNEI. V was cut by 3 bases and J by 7 bases, with 15 bases left in between. The CDR3 runs 14 residues. The CDR3 protein is CASSEREGRSGYTF. Here the CDR3 DNA reads TGTGCCAGCAGTGAGAGGGAAGGGAGATCTGGCTACACCTTC. Looking up the rest from reference TRBV2 and TRBJ1-2 gives the full variable domain: EPEVTQTPSHQVTQMGQEVILRCVPISNHLYFYWYRQILGQKVEFLVSFYNNEISEKSEIFDDQFSVERPDGSNFTLKIRSTKLEDSAMYFCASSEREGRSGYTFGSGTRLTVV.

With respect to this clone: The junction shows a germline mismatch at one end, possibly a read error. The chain employs TRBV7-9 and TRBJ2-5; possible D gene TRBD2, 6 bases. Per the germline V gene, CDR1 is SEHNR and CDR2 is FQNEAQ (reference sequence). The CDR3 sequence is 13 residues long. CDR3 sequence reads: CASTLAAQETQYF. In DNA, the CDR3 is TGTGCCAGCACCTTAGCGGCCCAAGAGACCCAGTACTTC.

This clone was observed a handful of times. The rearrangement joins TRBV7-8 to TRBJ1-2, with a possible D match to TRBD1 (5 bases). Germline CDR1 SGHVS, CDR2 FQNEAQ. The CDR3 sequence is 16 residues long. Trimming took 1 base from V and 1 from J, leaving 13 bases between them. The CDR3, as DNA: TGTGCCAGCAGCTTAGTTTTCCAGGGCAGTAACTATGGCTACACCTTC. This gives the protein CASSLVFQGSNYGYTF.